Listed here is a single T cell receptor (beta chain). Its antigen is still unknown. Base quality data are lacking; no much larger clone is found one base away. The data were taken from a study of radiation and T cells in renal cell carcinoma (dated by TCRdb to 2020 to 2022). Regarding the complete study: The samples were drawn from a clinical trial, where primary renal cell carcinomas were treated with 15 Gy of stereotactic body radiation therapy and then removed by nephrectomy 4 weeks afterward. In total, some 50 samples, comprising around 25 tumors and approximately 27 peripheral blood samples, were subjected to TCR beta sequencing. Across all 50 or so samples, 4,000,000 or so unique CDR3 nucleotide sequences encoding 2 million to 3 million unique CDR3 amino acid sequences were identified. General findings and caveats noted by the study authors: Changes in the blood repertoire were not tracked past 4 weeks after treatment. No pretreatment tumor biopsies were available, so the baseline intratumoral presence of clonotypes could not be determined. The single-armed trial design could not address effects of radiation dose or scheduling on the TCR repertoire. An increase in top tumor clonotypes in blood was observed from baseline to 2 weeks post-radiation, followed by contraction by 4 weeks, which was taken to suggest transient expansion of tumor-resident clones.

The immunoSEQ kit was used, according to the manufacturer's recommendations, to generate TCR beta libraries from genomic DNA. Library preparation used a first multiplex PCR with proprietary primers, then a second PCR adding unique barcodes, with bead cleanups after each round. Each sample batch included a kit-provided positive control reaction and a negative control reaction. The final libraries were assessed on an Agilent 4200 TapeStation D1000 ScreenTape, pooled by volume, and quantified by qPCR. Sequencing ran on an Illumina NextSeq500 with a MidOutput 150-cycle cartridge, using 156 Read1 and 15 Index1 cycles with kit custom primers. The pooled library was loaded at about 0.96 pM, and 20% PhiX control was spiked in. The authors' pipeline ran thus. Vendor-processed data were analyzed in R, and a clonotype was defined as all T cells sharing the same CDR3 nucleotide sequence. In the clone abundance analyses, frequencies in each sample were normalized to that sample's 10,000 most abundant clones. Before analysis, public T cell clones were removed, and these numbered fewer than five per sample on average. Tumor-enriched clonotypes and baseline blood-enriched clonotypes were defined as those with an abundance difference of at least 32-fold between compartments. A beta-binomial differential abundance model was used to identify clonotypes that expanded or contracted between blood time points. The Baroni-Urbani and Buser coefficient was used to measure tumor-blood repertoire similarity, and groups were compared with two-tailed Wilcoxon tests in R. Sourced from immuneACCESS, this table was stored by TCRdb with only in-frame sequences that have V and J called. A share of the clones is absent; for the studies checked, an unresolved V gene accounts for under half, and the remainder has no known explanation. V, J and clone size are taken as reported in that table, and D and trimming were inferred from the DNA itself. The table for this sample lists some 58,000 clones; roughly four fifths of them were counted only once. Jointly, the top ten make up roughly 7% of the sample.

According to the study, the label for this sample's time point signals: blood 2 weeks post-SBRT. The sample's treatment or condition label is to be understood as: 15 Gy SBRT to primary tumor, nephrectomy 4 weeks later. Serial peripheral blood from radiation-treated patients was sampled at baseline, 2 weeks and 4 weeks after SBRT to track tumor-enriched clonotypes. Every patient had renal cell carcinoma of clear cell pathology. Genomic DNA for TCR sequencing was prepared using the QIAamp DNA Blood Mini Kit (Qiagen). The analyses included just those samples that passed every quality control check. The CDR3 measures 15 amino acids from cysteine to phenylalanine. Just the 45-base CDR3 DNA is kept, in frame starting at base 1. CDR1 SGHRS and CDR2 YFSETQ are derived from the germline V gene. V and J are truncated by 0 bases and 0 bases respectively, leaving an intervening sequence of 7 bases.

The source was blood, collected from a patient whose treatment included radiotherapy and nephrectomy. The receptor chain draws on TRBV5-1 and TRBJ2-1; no D segment can be confidently identified. The receptor was derived from a man aged 55 to 70 with renal cell carcinoma. The nucleotide sequence reads as follows: TGCGCCAGCAGCTTGGACCTCCCCTCCTACAATGAGCAGTTCTTC. The encoded protein is CASSLDLPSYNEQFF.